Reported below is one T cell receptor (beta chain). Antigen specificity is unknown. Germline V gene sequence: CDR1 LNHNV, CDR2 YYDKDF (reference sequence). V was shortened by 1 base and J by 4 bases, with 7 bases between the two germline ends. This CDR3 is built from 13 residues. PCR was performed using 60 Vbeta and 13 Jbeta primers. The table came from immunoSEQ multiplex PCR; TCRdb's copy has only in-frame clones and leaves some out. The sample includes roughly 120,000 clones, less than 80% seen only once; the top ten take approximately 10%. This specimen belongs to a study of cytomegalovirus exposure and HLA in healthy donors. Study-level information: Earlier findings included more than 95 million unique TCR beta sequences obtained from 150 million to 200 million T cells. Whole-study findings and limits: The authors judged a highly shared variant cluster likely a sequencing artifact.

This TCR came from a woman aged 50 to 60 in good health and CMV-seropositive. The chain couples TRBV15 to TRBJ1-1; D gene uncertain. Sequenced sample: PBMCs. CDR3 nucleotide sequence: TGTGCCACCAGCAGAGTCCCCTCCACTGAAGCTTTCTTT. The encoded protein is CATSRVPSTEAFF.